This T cell receptor (beta chain) was recorded in a study of shared clonotypes between healthy human individuals. In its sample, this clone was seen a few times. The V and J ends lost 1 base and 5 bases respectively, with 15 bases between them. The CDR3 spans 15 residues. CDR1 and CDR2 from the germline V gene are SGHAT and FQNNGV. Per the authors' pipeline: With immunoSEQ giving junction-only sequences and no quality scores, filtering differed. Profiling relied on immunoSEQ multiplex PCR, and the TCRdb table lists in-frame clones only, not all of them. V, J and clone size reflect that table, while D and trimming were determined from the DNA. There are approximately 720,000 clones in the sample; around 72% occur only once, and about 1.7% lies in the top ten.

V is TRBV11-2 and J is TRBJ2-7; no clear D. The sequence was collected from a woman aged 25 to 45 in good health. Source material: memory CD4+ T cells sorted from blood. Subset indicated: CD45RA-negative fraction. The CDR3: CASSLVLGNWDEQYF. CDR3 coding DNA: TGTGCCAGCAGCTTAGTTTTGGGCAACTGGGACGAGCAGTACTTC.